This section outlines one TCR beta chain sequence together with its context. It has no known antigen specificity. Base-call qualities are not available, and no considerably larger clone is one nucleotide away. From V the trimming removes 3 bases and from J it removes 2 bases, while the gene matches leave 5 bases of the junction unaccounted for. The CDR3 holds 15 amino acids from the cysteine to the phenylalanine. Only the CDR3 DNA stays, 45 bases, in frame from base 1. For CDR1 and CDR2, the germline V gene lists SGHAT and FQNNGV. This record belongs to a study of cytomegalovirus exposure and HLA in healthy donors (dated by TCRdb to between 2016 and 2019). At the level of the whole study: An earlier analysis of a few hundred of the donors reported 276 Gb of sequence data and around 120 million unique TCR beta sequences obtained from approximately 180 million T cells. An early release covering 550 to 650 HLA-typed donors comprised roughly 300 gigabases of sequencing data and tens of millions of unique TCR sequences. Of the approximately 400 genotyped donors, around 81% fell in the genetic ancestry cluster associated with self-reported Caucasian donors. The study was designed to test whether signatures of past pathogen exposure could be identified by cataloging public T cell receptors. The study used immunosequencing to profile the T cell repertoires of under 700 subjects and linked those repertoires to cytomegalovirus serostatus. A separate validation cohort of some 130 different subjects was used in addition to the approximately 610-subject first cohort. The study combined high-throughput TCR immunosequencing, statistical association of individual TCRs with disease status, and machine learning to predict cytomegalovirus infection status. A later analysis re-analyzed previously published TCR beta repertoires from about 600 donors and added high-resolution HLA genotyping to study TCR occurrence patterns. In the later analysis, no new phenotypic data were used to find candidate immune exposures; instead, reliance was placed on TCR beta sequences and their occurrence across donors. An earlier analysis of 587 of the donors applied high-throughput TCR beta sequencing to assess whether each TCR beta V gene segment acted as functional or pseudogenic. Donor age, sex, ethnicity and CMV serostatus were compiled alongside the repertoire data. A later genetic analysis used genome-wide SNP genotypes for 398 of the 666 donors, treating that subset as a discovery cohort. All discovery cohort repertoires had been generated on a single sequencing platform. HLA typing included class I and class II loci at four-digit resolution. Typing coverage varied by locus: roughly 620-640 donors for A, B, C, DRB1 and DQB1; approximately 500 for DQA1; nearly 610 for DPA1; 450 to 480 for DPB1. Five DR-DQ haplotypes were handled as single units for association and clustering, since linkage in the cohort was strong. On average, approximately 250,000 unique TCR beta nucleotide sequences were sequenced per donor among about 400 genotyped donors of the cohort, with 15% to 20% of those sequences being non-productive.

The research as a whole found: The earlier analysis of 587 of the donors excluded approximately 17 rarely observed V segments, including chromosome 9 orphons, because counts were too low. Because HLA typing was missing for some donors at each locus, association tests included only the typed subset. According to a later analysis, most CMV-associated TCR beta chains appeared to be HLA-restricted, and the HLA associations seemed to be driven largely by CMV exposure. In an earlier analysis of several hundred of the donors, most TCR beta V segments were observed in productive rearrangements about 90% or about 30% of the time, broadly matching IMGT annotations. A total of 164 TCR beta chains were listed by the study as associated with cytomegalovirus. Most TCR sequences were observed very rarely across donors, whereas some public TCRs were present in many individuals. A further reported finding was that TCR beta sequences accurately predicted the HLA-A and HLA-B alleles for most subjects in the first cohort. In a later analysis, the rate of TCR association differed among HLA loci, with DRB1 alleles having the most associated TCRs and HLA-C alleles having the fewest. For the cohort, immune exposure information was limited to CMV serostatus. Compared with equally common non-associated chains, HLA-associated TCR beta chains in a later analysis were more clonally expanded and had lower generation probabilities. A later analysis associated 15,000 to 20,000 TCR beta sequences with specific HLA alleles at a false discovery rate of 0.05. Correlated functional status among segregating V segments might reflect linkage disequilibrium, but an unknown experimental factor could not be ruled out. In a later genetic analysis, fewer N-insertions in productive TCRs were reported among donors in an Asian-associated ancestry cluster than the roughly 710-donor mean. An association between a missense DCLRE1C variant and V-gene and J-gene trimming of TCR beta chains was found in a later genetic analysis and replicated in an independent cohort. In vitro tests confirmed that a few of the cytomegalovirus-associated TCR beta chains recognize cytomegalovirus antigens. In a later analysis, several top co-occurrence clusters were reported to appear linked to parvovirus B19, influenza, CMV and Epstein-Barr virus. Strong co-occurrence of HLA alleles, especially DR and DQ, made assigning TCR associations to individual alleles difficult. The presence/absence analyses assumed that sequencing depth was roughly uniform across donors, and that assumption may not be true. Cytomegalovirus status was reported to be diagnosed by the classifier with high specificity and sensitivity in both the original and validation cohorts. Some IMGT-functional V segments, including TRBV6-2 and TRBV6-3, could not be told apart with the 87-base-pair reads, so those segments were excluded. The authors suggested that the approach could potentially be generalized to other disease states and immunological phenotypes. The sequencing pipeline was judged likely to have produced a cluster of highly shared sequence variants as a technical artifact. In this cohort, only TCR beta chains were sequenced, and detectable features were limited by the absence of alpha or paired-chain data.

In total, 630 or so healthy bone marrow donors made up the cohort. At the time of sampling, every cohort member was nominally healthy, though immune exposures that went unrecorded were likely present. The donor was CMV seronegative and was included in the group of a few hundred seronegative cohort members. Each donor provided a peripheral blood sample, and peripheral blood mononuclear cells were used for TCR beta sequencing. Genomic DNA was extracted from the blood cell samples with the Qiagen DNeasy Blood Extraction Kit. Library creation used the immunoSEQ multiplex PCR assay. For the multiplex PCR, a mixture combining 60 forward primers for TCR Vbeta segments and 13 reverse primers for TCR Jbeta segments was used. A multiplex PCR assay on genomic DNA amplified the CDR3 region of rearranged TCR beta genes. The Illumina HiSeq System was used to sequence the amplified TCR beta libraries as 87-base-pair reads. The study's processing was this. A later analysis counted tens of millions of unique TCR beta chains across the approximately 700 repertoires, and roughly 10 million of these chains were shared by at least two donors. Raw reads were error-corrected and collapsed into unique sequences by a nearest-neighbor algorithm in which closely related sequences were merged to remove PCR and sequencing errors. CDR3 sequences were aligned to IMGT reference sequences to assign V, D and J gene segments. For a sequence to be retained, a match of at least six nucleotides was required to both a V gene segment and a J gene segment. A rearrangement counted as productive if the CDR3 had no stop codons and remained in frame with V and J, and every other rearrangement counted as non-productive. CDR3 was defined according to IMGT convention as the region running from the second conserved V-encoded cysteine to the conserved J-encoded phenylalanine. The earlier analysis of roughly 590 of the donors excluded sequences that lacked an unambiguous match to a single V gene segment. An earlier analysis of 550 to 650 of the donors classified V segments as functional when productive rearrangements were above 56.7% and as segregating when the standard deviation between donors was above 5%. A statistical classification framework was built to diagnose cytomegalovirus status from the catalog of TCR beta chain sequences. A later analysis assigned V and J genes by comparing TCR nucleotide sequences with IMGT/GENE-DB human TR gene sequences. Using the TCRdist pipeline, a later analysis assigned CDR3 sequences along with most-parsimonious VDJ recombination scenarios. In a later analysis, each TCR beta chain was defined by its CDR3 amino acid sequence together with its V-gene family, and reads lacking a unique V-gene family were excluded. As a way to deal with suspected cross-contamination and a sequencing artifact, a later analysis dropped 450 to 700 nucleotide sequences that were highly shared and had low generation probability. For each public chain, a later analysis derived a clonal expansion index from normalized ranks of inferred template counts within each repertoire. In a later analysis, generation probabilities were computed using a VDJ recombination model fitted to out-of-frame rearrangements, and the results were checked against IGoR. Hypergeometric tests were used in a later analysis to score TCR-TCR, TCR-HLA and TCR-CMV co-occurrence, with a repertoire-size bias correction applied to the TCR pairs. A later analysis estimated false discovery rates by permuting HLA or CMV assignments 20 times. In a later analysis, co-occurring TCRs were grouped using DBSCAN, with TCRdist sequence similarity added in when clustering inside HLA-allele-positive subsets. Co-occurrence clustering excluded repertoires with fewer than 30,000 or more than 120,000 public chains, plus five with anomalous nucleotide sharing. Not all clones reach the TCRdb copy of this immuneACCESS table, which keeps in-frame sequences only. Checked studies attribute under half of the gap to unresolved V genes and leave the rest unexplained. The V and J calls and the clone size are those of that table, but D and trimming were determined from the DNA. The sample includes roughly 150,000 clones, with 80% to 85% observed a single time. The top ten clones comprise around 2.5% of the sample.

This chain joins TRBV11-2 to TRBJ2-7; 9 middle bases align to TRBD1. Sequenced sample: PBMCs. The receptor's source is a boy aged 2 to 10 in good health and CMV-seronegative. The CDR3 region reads CASSFGTGPTYEQYF. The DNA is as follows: TGTGCCAGCAGCTTCGGGACAGGGCCTACCTACGAGCAGTACTTC.